This T cell receptor beta chain originates from a study of T cells in Graves' hyperthyroidism and ophthalmopathy (dated by TCRdb to between 2018 and 2021). Some background on the complete study: Peripheral blood samples were taken at initial diagnosis, before any treatment was given. The paper reports TCR Vbeta CDR3 sequencing of over 120 peripheral blood samples: 40 to 45 ophthalmopathy, 75 to 80 hyperthyroidism and around 17 progressor patients. Following sampling, methimazole starting at 30 mg daily was given to hyperthyroidism patients, and high-dose intravenous methylprednisolone was given to ophthalmopathy patients. For training and testing, the 100 or so patients in the discovery cohort were randomly divided in a 7:3 ratio. In addition, the study compared T-cell repertoires in thyroid tissue and in blood from several Graves' hyperthyroidism patients. An independent validation cohort of fewer than 20 hyperthyroidism patients and about 16 patients who later progressed to ophthalmopathy tested prospective prediction of ophthalmopathy. To identify distinguishing TCR V-J signatures, a discovery cohort of around 100 patients was used, comprising fewer than 45 with Graves' ophthalmopathy and approximately 57 with stable Graves' hyperthyroidism.

The TCR beta CDR3 regions were amplified from RNA transcripts. The first round of RT-PCR for the TCR CDR3 was performed with the HTBI primer set and the Qiagen OneStep RT-PCR kit. Libraries were constructed in a second round of multiplex PCR, after which size selection and purification were performed. Paired-end sequencing of the libraries was performed with 100 bp reads on an Illumina HiSeq2000. Regarding the original processing steps: SOAPnuke was used to process the raw data, with reads discarded if the reads contained adapters or uncalled bases, had a mean Phred below 15, or lacked an exact constant-primer or identifier match. COPE v1.2.5 was used to merge high-quality paired reads, and clonotypes were defined as unique nucleotide sequences. Clonotypes were aligned to IMGT TRBV, TRBD and TRBJ reference segments using MiTCR v1.1. The analysis included only V-J combinations with a frequency above 0.0001, which together covered approximately 99% of the repertoires. The TCS score was defined as F50 (clonal expansion) divided by E x V (chaos), with BLOSUM62-based TCRdist calculated between CDR3 peptides within each V-J. Welch's t-statistics and random forest reduced just over 500 V-J features to roughly 13, which were used in a naive Bayes classifier (R e1071). The similarity between thyroid and blood repertoires was quantified using the Morisita-Horn index. TCRdb reanalyzed the raw reads on its own, using fastp at Q25 for trimming and MiXCR for clone calling, and kept in-frame beta chains. Each entry merges the rows of one CDR3 protein and shows their most common DNA and genes. The V and J calls and clone size come from TCRdb's table, not from the authors' own analysis. The sample data list hundreds of thousands of distinct CDR3 sequences, and around 39% of these were observed just once. Of the sample, about 8.9% falls within the top ten clones.

General study outcomes and caveats: Most expanded thyroid clonotypes (frequency above 0.001) were also detected in blood, a finding suggesting that blood repertoires may reflect thyroid immune responses. A model built on a 13 V-J signature distinguished ophthalmopathy from stable hyperthyroidism, reaching roughly 88% sensitivity and under 84% specificity in cross-validation and 80%/75% in testing. No statistical method was used to fix the sample size in advance, and group allocation was not hidden from the investigators. During validation, the model predicted progression to ophthalmopathy a median of roughly 7.1 months ahead of onset, with more than 60% sensitivity and 72% to 80% specificity.

Graves' hyperthyroidism was defined as stable when no progression to ophthalmopathy occurred over 18 months of follow-up. Hyperthyroidism patients were newly diagnosed, had a disease duration of under 2 months, and were aged 18 to 65 years. Any patient with an uncontrolled infection, another autoimmune disease, pregnancy or lactation was excluded. Diagnoses relied on clinical symptoms, serum thyroxine and TRAb, thyroid ultrasound and orbital computed tomography. PBMCs were isolated from around 10 ml of fresh peripheral blood by Ficoll-Paque density gradient centrifugation. Total RNA was extracted with Trizol reagent, and quality was checked on an Agilent 2100 Bioanalyzer. A few counts support this clonotype. Its antigen remains unidentified. No quality values exist for individual bases; no much larger clone is one base distant. Specimen: blood. This receptor was obtained from a man between 18 and 35 years old with Graves' hyperthyroidism.

The CDR3 protein: CASRSQEETQYF. The nucleotide sequence is given as TGTGCCAGCAGGAGTCAGGAAGAGACCCAGTACTTC. The chain links TRBV6-5 with TRBJ2-5; no D gene is confidently identified. Taken from cysteine to phenylalanine, the CDR3 has 12 residues. Just the 36-base CDR3 DNA is kept, in frame starting at base 1. V and J lose 6 bases and 3 bases, and a span of 8 bases separates them. From the germline V gene, CDR1 is MNHEY and CDR2 is SVGAGI.